This entry is about one TCR beta chain. Its antigen is not identified. Random-hexamer reverse transcription was applied to roughly 0.5 to 1 ug RNA. Via MiXCR, TCRdb re-called the immunoSEQ multiplex PCR reads, giving one row per CDR3 protein. The table has some 120,000 distinct CDR3 sequences, around nine tenths seen once. The data were taken from a study of CD8 T cells in Susac syndrome. Study-wide points: As acknowledged by the study, its TCR sequencing and HLA analysis included a relatively small number of individuals.

Germline trimming cut 5 bases from V and 4 bases from J; bases unmatched to any gene: 14. The CDR3 consists of 17 residues. CDR1 SGHAT and CDR2 FQDESV come from the germline V gene (reference sequence). The sequenced sample was CD4+ T cells from PBMCs. The receptor was derived from a human donor in good health. The chain couples TRBV11-1 to TRBJ1-1, with TRBD1 matching 9 bases. This CDR3 is CASSRLGQGFSSTEAFF. In DNA, the CDR3 is TGTGCCAGCAGCCGCTTGGGACAGGGATTTTCCAGCACTGAAGCTTTCTTT. The variable domain in full, with the rest retrieved from reference TRBV11-1 and TRBJ1-1, is EAEVAQSPRYKITEKSQAVAFWCDPISGHATLYWYRQILGQGPELLVQFQDESVVDDSQLPKDRFSAERLKGVDSTLKIQPAELGDSAMYLCASSRLGQGFSSTEAFFGQGTRLTVV.